This T cell receptor beta chain originates from a study of T cells after posttransplantation cyclophosphamide. Findings and caveats of the study: Tissue-infiltrating T cells from skin or gut overlapped little with blood T cells. Recipient CMV seropositivity and CMV reactivation strongly tracked TRB clonality.

Cyclophosphamide on days +3 and +4 followed busulfan-fludarabine conditioning and a marrow graft. The data were produced by immunoSEQ multiplex PCR, yet TCRdb's version contains in-frame clones alone and is incomplete. The sample contains about 7,200 clones, none of them singletons. This clone was observed at least ten times. Its antigen remains unknown. The ends lost 4 bases at V and 5 bases at J; junction bases unmatched: 9. The length of the CDR3 is 15 residues. Germline assignment: CDR1 MGHRA and CDR2 YSYEKL. This clonotype originated in a female patient aged 50-65 years who received an allogeneic stem cell transplant from a related donor, was CMV-positive, and had no GVHD. Some T cells may trace back to the graft donor. The material was PBMCs, obtained after allogeneic stem cell transplant with posttransplant cyclophosphamide. The V gene is TRBV4-1, the J gene TRBJ2-7; TRBD1 agrees at 9 bases. This chain's CDR3 is CASSLNRDRVHEQYF. The CDR3 DNA reads as TGCGCCAGCAGCCTAAACCGGGACAGGGTCCACGAGCAGTACTTC.